These T cell receptor beta chains were read from a single sample in a study of cytomegalovirus exposure and HLA in healthy donors. Assay used: immunoSEQ multiplex PCR; TCRdb lists only in-frame clones, some missing. The top ten hold roughly 1.2% of the sample, which has about 120,000 clones, around 81% seen once. The material sequenced was PBMCs. These receptors were taken from a female donor in good health and CMV-seronegative. The CDR3 runs from the conserved cysteine through the conserved F or W. D genes are given only for firm matches. Some rows have no size entry. The others give once, few or many, or a class for an expanded clone.

D gene: TRBD2; clone size: .; V gene: TRBV7-9; J gene: TRBJ2-1; CDR3 protein: CASSLGASGHSEFF; CDR3 DNA: TGTGCCAGCAGCCTGGGGGCTAGCGGGCATAGCGAGTTCTTC
D gene: .; clone size: .; V gene: TRBV30; J gene: TRBJ2-4; CDR3 protein: CAWILAKNIQYF; CDR3 DNA: TGTGCCTGGATCCTAGCCAAAAACATTCAGTACTTC
D gene: .; clone size: .; V gene: TRBV5-1; J gene: TRBJ2-5; CDR3 protein: CASSGGTAGETQYF; CDR3 DNA: TGCGCCAGCAGCGGGGGGACAGCAGGAGAGACCCAGTACTTC
D gene: TRBD1; clone size: .; V gene: TRBV5-6; J gene: TRBJ2-1; CDR3 protein: CASSYGTGDVQDNEQFF; CDR3 DNA: TGTGCCAGCAGCTATGGGACAGGGGATGTACAGGACAATGAGCAGTTCTTC
D gene: .; clone size: .; V gene: TRBV18; J gene: TRBJ2-5; CDR3 protein: CASSPGGRETQYF; CDR3 DNA: TGTGCCAGCTCACCAGGGGGCAGGGAGACCCAGTACTTC
D gene: TRBD2; clone size: .; V gene: TRBV27; J gene: TRBJ2-4; CDR3 protein: CASSFIAGGNIQYF; CDR3 DNA: TGTGCCAGCAGTTTCATAGCGGGAGGAAACATTCAGTACTTC
D gene: .; clone size: .; V gene: TRBV7-9; J gene: TRBJ2-7; CDR3 protein: CASSLGPQLEQYF; CDR3 DNA: TGTGCCAGCAGCTTGGGGCCCCAACTCGAGCAGTACTTC
D gene: .; clone size: .; V gene: TRBV5-4; J gene: TRBJ2-3; CDR3 protein: CASSGWGRGGTDTQYF; CDR3 DNA: TGTGCCAGCAGCGGATGGGGGAGGGGGGGAACAGATACGCAGTATTTT
D gene: .; clone size: few; V gene: TRBV18; J gene: TRBJ1-6; CDR3 protein: CASSPQAQANSPLHF; CDR3 DNA: TGTGCCAGCTCACCACAGGCACAGGCGAATTCACCCCTCCACTTT
D gene: TRBD2; clone size: .; V gene: TRBV2; J gene: TRBJ2-5; CDR3 protein: CASMGTSVQETQYF; CDR3 DNA: TGTGCCAGCATGGGCACTAGCGTACAAGAGACCCAGTACTTC
D gene: TRBD2; clone size: .; V gene: TRBV5-1; J gene: TRBJ2-7; CDR3 protein: CASSGTSREQYF; CDR3 DNA: TGCGCCAGCAGCGGGACTAGTCGGGAGCAGTACTTC
D gene: .; clone size: few; V gene: TRBV6-1; J gene: TRBJ2-6; CDR3 protein: CASSETPGSTGANVLTF; CDR3 DNA: TGTGCCAGCAGTGAAACTCCAGGGTCCACCGGGGCCAACGTCCTGACTTTC
D gene: TRBD1; clone size: .; V gene: TRBV2; J gene: TRBJ2-7; CDR3 protein: CASSEERTGQGAYEQYF; CDR3 DNA: TGTGCCAGCAGTGAAGAGAGGACGGGACAGGGGGCCTACGAGCAGTACTTC
D gene: .; clone size: few; V gene: TRBV7-2; J gene: TRBJ2-7; CDR3 protein: CASSPTGYEQYF; CDR3 DNA: TGTGCCAGCAGCCCGACAGGATACGAGCAGTACTTC
D gene: .; clone size: .; V gene: TRBV10-3; J gene: TRBJ2-5; CDR3 protein: CAISDSGVETQYF; CDR3 DNA: TGTGCCATCAGTGACTCGGGGGTTGAGACCCAGTACTTC
D gene: .; clone size: .; V gene: TRBV10-3; J gene: TRBJ2-7; CDR3 protein: CAIGGGTGRSYEQYF; CDR3 DNA: TGTGCCATTGGGGGGGGGACAGGTCGGTCCTACGAGCAGTACTTC
D gene: .; clone size: .; V gene: TRBV18; J gene: TRBJ1-2; CDR3 protein: CASSPDRRGGYTF; CDR3 DNA: TGTGCCAGCTCACCAGACAGGAGAGGTGGCTACACCTTC
D gene: TRBD1; clone size: .; V gene: TRBV7-9; J gene: TRBJ2-7; CDR3 protein: CASSPQGDPYEQYF; CDR3 DNA: TGTGCCAGCAGCCCACAGGGGGATCCCTACGAGCAGTACTTC
D gene: TRBD1; clone size: .; V gene: TRBV14; J gene: TRBJ2-7; CDR3 protein: CASSPIIGQGGNEQYF; CDR3 DNA: TGTGCCAGCAGCCCGATAATAGGACAGGGCGGGAACGAGCAGTACTTC
D gene: .; clone size: .; V gene: TRBV6-5; J gene: TRBJ2-7; CDR3 protein: CASSSTATYEQYF; CDR3 DNA: TGTGCCAGCAGTTCGACAGCTACCTACGAGCAGTACTTC
D gene: .; clone size: few; V gene: TRBV30; J gene: TRBJ2-5; CDR3 protein: CAWSTAKTQYF; CDR3 DNA: TGTGCCTGGAGTACCGCGAAGACCCAGTACTTC
D gene: .; clone size: .; V gene: TRBV30; J gene: TRBJ2-2; CDR3 protein: CAWSVMSGELFF; CDR3 DNA: TGTGCCTGGAGTGTCATGTCCGGGGAGCTGTTTTTT
D gene: .; clone size: once; V gene: TRBV5-8; J gene: TRBJ1-5; CDR3 protein: CASSGGQIYSNQPQHF; CDR3 DNA: TGTGCCAGCAGCGGAGGACAGATTTATAGCAATCAGCCCCAGCATTTT
D gene: TRBD2; clone size: .; V gene: TRBV18; J gene: TRBJ2-3; CDR3 protein: CASTPSGGTDTQYF; CDR3 DNA: TGTGCCAGCACTCCGAGCGGGGGCACAGATACGCAGTATTTT
D gene: .; clone size: .; V gene: TRBV27; J gene: TRBJ1-2; CDR3 protein: CASSLSFGGRAGGYTF; CDR3 DNA: TGTGCCAGCAGTTTATCGTTTGGAGGACGAGCGGGTGGCTACACCTTC
D gene: TRBD1; clone size: .; V gene: TRBV19; J gene: TRBJ1-4; CDR3 protein: CASSNKGTGIGEKLFF; CDR3 DNA: TGTGCCAGTAGTAATAAGGGGACAGGCATAGGGGAAAAACTGTTTTTT
D gene: .; clone size: .; V gene: TRBV2; J gene: TRBJ2-7; CDR3 protein: CASSETGGRQYF; CDR3 DNA: TGTGCCAGCAGTGAGACGGGGGGCAGGCAGTACTTC
D gene: TRBD2; clone size: .; V gene: TRBV6-5; J gene: TRBJ2-5; CDR3 protein: CASRPGGQETQYF; CDR3 DNA: TGTGCCAGCAGACCGGGGGGTCAAGAGACCCAGTACTTC
D gene: .; clone size: .; V gene: TRBV27; J gene: TRBJ1-6; CDR3 protein: CASNRGYNSPLHF; CDR3 DNA: TGTGCCAGCAACCGGGGTTATAATTCACCCCTCCACTTT
D gene: .; clone size: .; V gene: TRBV6-1; J gene: TRBJ1-2; CDR3 protein: CASSAQANYGYTF; CDR3 DNA: TGTGCCAGCAGTGCACAGGCTAACTATGGCTACACCTTC
D gene: .; clone size: .; V gene: TRBV6-1; J gene: TRBJ1-5; CDR3 protein: CASSLTTAPHQPQHF; CDR3 DNA: TGTGCCAGCAGCCTTACGACAGCCCCCCATCAGCCCCAGCATTTT
D gene: TRBD2; clone size: once; V gene: TRBV6-1; J gene: TRBJ2-1; CDR3 protein: CASSDLADEQFF; CDR3 DNA: TGTGCCAGCAGTGACCTAGCGGATGAGCAGTTCTTC
D gene: TRBD1; clone size: .; V gene: TRBV13; J gene: TRBJ1-1; CDR3 protein: CASSPRGDRGNTEAFF; CDR3 DNA: TGTGCCAGCAGCCCGCGTGGGGACAGGGGGAACACTGAAGCTTTCTTT
D gene: .; clone size: .; V gene: TRBV4-1; J gene: TRBJ1-1; CDR3 protein: CASSSPGRGHLNTEAFF; CDR3 DNA: TGCGCCAGCAGCTCCCCTGGCAGGGGACACCTAAACACTGAAGCTTTCTTT
D gene: .; clone size: .; V gene: TRBV6-1; J gene: TRBJ1-1; CDR3 protein: CASSGEMGHPNTEAFF; CDR3 DNA: TGTGCCAGCAGTGGAGAAATGGGACACCCGAACACTGAAGCTTTCTTT
D gene: .; clone size: .; V gene: TRBV11-1; J gene: TRBJ2-3; CDR3 protein: CASSLSRLRADTQYF; CDR3 DNA: TGTGCCAGCAGCTTAAGCCGGTTGCGCGCGGATACGCAGTATTTT
D gene: TRBD1; clone size: .; V gene: TRBV9; J gene: TRBJ1-2; CDR3 protein: CASSVANRGGGYTF; CDR3 DNA: TGTGCCAGCAGCGTAGCCAACAGGGGTGGTGGCTACACCTTC
D gene: TRBD2; clone size: .; V gene: TRBV6-5; J gene: TRBJ2-3; CDR3 protein: CASSYSASGTTDTQYF; CDR3 DNA: TGTGCCAGCAGTTACTCGGCTAGCGGAACCACAGATACGCAGTATTTT
D gene: .; clone size: .; V gene: TRBV7-8; J gene: TRBJ2-1; CDR3 protein: CASSLGLGYNEQFF; CDR3 DNA: TGTGCCAGCAGCCTGGGACTCGGATACAATGAGCAGTTCTTC
D gene: .; clone size: few; V gene: TRBV13; J gene: TRBJ2-1; CDR3 protein: CASSVTSSRFYNEQFF; CDR3 DNA: TGTGCCAGCAGCGTGACTAGTAGTCGGTTTTACAATGAGCAGTTCTTC
D gene: .; clone size: .; V gene: TRBV6-5; J gene: TRBJ2-5; CDR3 protein: CASSYTPGVETQYF; CDR3 DNA: TGTGCCAGCAGTTACACCCCGGGGGTTGAGACCCAGTACTTC
D gene: TRBD2; clone size: .; V gene: TRBV6-5; J gene: TRBJ2-1; CDR3 protein: CATLRLAGVDEQFF; CDR3 DNA: TGTGCCACCCTACGACTAGCGGGAGTCGATGAGCAGTTCTTC
D gene: .; clone size: .; V gene: TRBV30; J gene: TRBJ1-3; CDR3 protein: CAWGEGGTIYF; CDR3 DNA: TGTGCCTGGGGGGAGGGAGGCACCATATATTTT
D gene: TRBD1; clone size: .; V gene: TRBV27; J gene: TRBJ1-4; CDR3 protein: CASRRTGNEKLFF; CDR3 DNA: TGTGCCAGCAGAAGGACAGGGAATGAAAAACTGTTTTTT
D gene: .; clone size: .; V gene: TRBV21-1; J gene: TRBJ1-6; CDR3 protein: CASSKRGHGDSPLHF; CDR3 DNA: TGTGCCAGCAGCAAGAGGGGACACGGAGATTCACCCCTCCACTTT
D gene: TRBD1; clone size: .; V gene: TRBV10-2; J gene: TRBJ2-1; CDR3 protein: CASSGDRGRGHEQFF; CDR3 DNA: TGCGCCAGCAGTGGCGACAGGGGGCGGGGGCACGAGCAGTTCTTC
D gene: TRBD2; clone size: .; V gene: TRBV7-3; J gene: TRBJ2-5; CDR3 protein: CASSLSGALERGAPVGETQYF; CDR3 DNA: TGTGCCAGCAGCTTAAGTGGGGCACTAGAGCGGGGGGCCCCCGTGGGGGAGACCCAGTACTTC